This T cell receptor beta chain emerged from a study of T cells in localized non-small cell lung cancer. The study's findings and limits: There were a median roughly 61 of the top 100 tumor clones appearing in adjacent lung. Higher blood T cell density went with longer overall survival. Uninvolved adjacent lung showed peak T cell clonality, exceeding tumor.

Profiling relied on immunoSEQ multiplex PCR, and the TCRdb table lists in-frame clones only, not all of them. The data show tens of thousands of clones, with 85% to 90% seen just once and more than 2% held by the top ten. As for this clone: What it binds is not known.

V lost 3 bases to trimming and J lost 12 bases, with 17 bases between them. The germline gives CDR1 KGHSH, CDR2 LQKENI. The CDR3 has 13 residues. The chain couples TRBV18 to TRBJ1-1, with D perhaps TRBD1 (5 bases). This clonotype originated in a female donor over 55 with stage I squamous cell lung carcinoma. Sequencing used peripheral blood, obtained before any cancer treatment. Here the CDR3 reads CASSPDSVGWPFF. In nucleotides, the CDR3 is TGTGCCAGCTCACCCGACAGTGTCGGATGGCCTTTCTTT.